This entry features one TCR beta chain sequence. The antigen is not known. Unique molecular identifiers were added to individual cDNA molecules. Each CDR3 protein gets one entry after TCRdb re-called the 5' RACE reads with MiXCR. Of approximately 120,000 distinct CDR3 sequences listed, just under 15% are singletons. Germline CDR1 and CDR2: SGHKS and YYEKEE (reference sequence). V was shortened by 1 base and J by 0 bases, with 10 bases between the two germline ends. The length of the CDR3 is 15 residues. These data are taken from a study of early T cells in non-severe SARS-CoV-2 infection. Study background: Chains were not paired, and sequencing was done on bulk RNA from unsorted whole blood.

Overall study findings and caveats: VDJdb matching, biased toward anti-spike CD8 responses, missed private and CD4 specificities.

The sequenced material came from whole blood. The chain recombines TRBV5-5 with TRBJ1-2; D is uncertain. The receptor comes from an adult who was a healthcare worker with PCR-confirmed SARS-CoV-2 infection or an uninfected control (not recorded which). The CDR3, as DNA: TGTGCCAGCAGCTTGAGACCGCGAGCTAACTATGGCTACACCTTC. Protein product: CASSLRPRANYGYTF.